Below, 27 T cell receptor beta chains from the same sample are listed, as sequenced in a study of CD4 and CD8 cells across lung adenocarcinoma regions. TCRdb independently ran MiXCR on the PCR reads; one entry per CDR3 protein. This table has around 3,900 distinct CDR3 sequences, around 60% appearing once. Sequencing used CD4+ T cells from the margin of a lung tumor. The receptors shown here come from a female donor with lung adenocarcinoma. The CD4 and CD8 labels of this study may be unreliable.

Only one count was recorded for this clonotype. The gene calls are TRBV6-1 and TRBJ2-1; 9 bases align to TRBD2. This CDR3 is built from 15 residues. CDR1 is MNHNS and CDR2 is SASEGT in the germline V gene. After removal of 2 bases from V and 9 bases from J, the junction contained 8 bases not matched to a gene. In DNA, the CDR3 is TGTGCCAGCAGTGAACTGGGACTAGCAATGGGTGAGCAGTTCTTC. As protein: CASSELGLAMGEQFF.

This clonotype showed up just once. The chain couples TRBV12-3 or TRBV12-4 to TRBJ1-2; D is perhaps TRBD1 (6 bases). This CDR3 region has 15 residues. With 3 bases removed from V and 4 bases from J, the gap between germline ends came to 15 bases. The CDR3 here is CASSFVEGGAYGYTF. CDR3 nucleotide sequence: TGTGCCAGCAGTTTTGTTGAGGGGGGGGCCTATGGCTACACCTTC.

This clonotype qualifies as medium-sized (0.01 to 0.1%). The CDR3 DNA reads TGTGCCAGCAGTTACTGGGCGGAGCAGTACTTC. It encodes CASSYWAEQYF. V gene TRBV6-5 combines with J gene TRBJ2-1; D is uncertain. The closer fit of TRBJ2-7 to the DNA end suggests the J call may be wrong. The CDR3 is 11 residues long. Germline CDR1 MNHEY, CDR2 SVGAGI.

This clonotype showed up just a few times. The V call is TRBV7-6, the J call TRBJ2-1; 7 positions match TRBD1. Germline V CDR1 and CDR2: SGHVS, FNYEAQ. Trimming removed 1 base from V and 10 bases from J; junction bases left unmatched: 4. The CDR3 totals 13 residues. In nucleotides, the CDR3 is TGTGCCAGCAGCTTAGGACAGGGTATGGAGCAGTTCTTC. This sequence encodes CASSLGQGMEQFF. The whole variable domain, remainder taken from reference TRBV7-6 and TRBJ2-1, is GAGVSQSPRYKVTKRGQDVALRCDPISGHVSLYWYRQALGQGPEFLTYFNYEAQQDKSGLPNDRFSAERPEGSISTLTIQRTEQRDSAMYRCASSLGQGMEQFFGPGTRLTVL.

The genes are TRBV4-1 and TRBJ2-3; TRBD1 is a possible D gene (6 bases). V shed 3 bases and J shed 4 bases, with 14 bases lying between them. CDR3 size: 15 residues. Looked up from germline, CDR1 is MGHRA and CDR2 is YSYEKL. For the CDR3, the DNA is TGCGCCAGCAGCCACCCCGGACAGATGGCAGATACGCAGTATTTT. Residues: CASSHPGQMADTQYF.

In its sample, this clonotype is large. The rearrangement uses TRBV27 and TRBJ2-1; TRBD2 aligns across 7 bases. V lost 3 bases and J lost 6; bases outside the gene matches: 5. Germline V CDR1 and CDR2: MNHEY, SMNVEV (reference sequence). The CDR3 extends over 14 amino acids. DNA for the CDR3: TGTGCCAGCAGTTTTCCTAGCGGAGGCAATGAGCAGTTCTTC. It encodes CASSFPSGGNEQFF.

This clonotype is medium-sized. The chain joins TRBV6-5 to TRBJ2-1, with D possibly matching TRBD1 (5 bases). The last part of the DNA fits TRBJ2-7 better; the J call may be wrong. There are 14 residues in the CDR3. Germline V gives CDR1 MNHEY, CDR2 SVGAGI. The CDR3 DNA reads as TGTGCCAGCAGTTACTCAGAGACAGCCTACGAGCAGTACTTC. Its protein product is CASSYSETAYEQYF.

This CDR3 is CASSHTPGQAGSGANVLTF. The CDR3 DNA sequence: TGCGCCAGCAGCCATACACCGGGACAGGCTGGATCTGGGGCCAACGTCCTGACTTTC. The chain combines TRBV4-1 with TRBJ2-6; 8 bases are a match to TRBD1. The CDR3 loop spans 19 amino acids. From germline, CDR1 is MGHRA and CDR2 YSYEKL. V lost 3 bases, J lost 1 base, and 11 bases stayed unmatched.

In its sample, this clonotype is medium-sized. The V and J genes are TRBV6-1 and TRBJ2-7; TRBD2 aligns across 9 bases. Trimming removed 5 bases from V and 3 bases from J; junction bases left unmatched: 5. Germline assignment: CDR1 MNHNS and CDR2 SASEGT. This CDR3 comprises 14 residues. CDR3 DNA sequence: TGTGCCAGCAGTAGGCTAGCGGGAATCTACGAGCAGTACTTC. Amino acids: CASSRLAGIYEQYF.

This clonotype has only a few counts. V usage is TRBV5-4 and J usage is TRBJ2-3, with D tentatively TRBD1 (5 bases). CDR1 and CDR2 from the germline V gene are SGHNT and YYREEE (reference sequence). Trimming removed 7 bases from V and 3 bases from J, with 9 bases in between. This CDR3 contains 12 residues. The CDR3 reads CASGQGTDTQYF. DNA of the CDR3: TGTGCCAGCGGCCAGGGAACAGATACGCAGTATTTT. The full variable domain, in which reference TRBV5-4 and TRBJ2-3 provide the parts outside the CDR3, is ETGVTQSPTHLIKTRGQQVTLRCSSQSGHNTVSWYQQALGQGPQFIFQYYREEENGRGNFPPRFSGLQFPNYSSELNVNALELDDSALYLCASGQGTDTQYFGPGTRLTVL.

This clonotype is medium-sized in the sample. The J gene is TRBJ2-1, the V gene TRBV6-1; maybe TRBD1 (5 bases). The J call may be faulty, since TRBJ2-7 better matches the DNA end. The germline V gene encodes CDR1 MNHNS and CDR2 SASEGT. The CDR3 extends over 15 amino acids. For the CDR3, the DNA is TGTGCCAGCAGTGAGGTTCCCAGGGACTCCTACGAGCAGTACTTC. The encoded protein is CASSEVPRDSYEQYF.

By share, this clonotype counts as large. V is TRBV6-1 and J is TRBJ2-1; 8 bases are a match to TRBD2. The germline gives CDR1 MNHNS, CDR2 SASEGT. The CDR3 loop spans 16 amino acids. After removal of 1 base from V and 5 bases from J, the junction contained 7 bases not matched to a gene. The CDR3 loop is CASSEGVGRAHNEQFF. CDR3 DNA: TGTGCCAGCAGTGAAGGGGTCGGGAGGGCCCACAATGAGCAGTTCTTC.

Only a few counts were recorded for this clonotype. The chain is built from TRBV12-3 or TRBV12-4 and TRBJ2-1; 10 bases are a match to TRBD2. There are 16 residues in the CDR3. With V trimmed by 7 bases and J by 0 bases, 6 bases remained unmatched. CDR3: CASNPASGSSYNEQFF. In DNA form, the CDR3 reads TGTGCCAGCAATCCAGCTAGCGGGAGCTCCTACAATGAGCAGTTCTTC.

V usage is TRBV7-6 and J usage is TRBJ2-5; TRBD2 is a possible D gene (7 bases). Germline lookup yields CDR1 SGHVS and CDR2 FNYEAQ. V gave up 11 bases and J gave up 4 bases, with 23 bases separating them. This CDR3 spans 15 amino acids. The CDR3 region has the DNA TGTGCCGGGGGCTTCGGGGGCGGCGGGAGAGAGACCCAGTACTTC. Its translation: CAGGFGGGGRETQYF.

This clonotype has just one count. The chain recombines TRBV7-2 with TRBJ2-4; 9 bases map to TRBD2. The CDR3 has 16 amino acids. Germline assignment: CDR1 SGHTA and CDR2 FQGNSA. Trimming took 1 base from V and 13 from J; bases not matched to a gene: 14. The CDR3 DNA follows: TGTGCCAGCAGCTTAGAGGCTAGCGGGATCCCGGGAGAGCAGTACTTC. Amino acids: CASSLEASGIPGEQYF.

The V call is TRBV3-1, the J call TRBJ2-1; unclear D gene. The length of the CDR3 is 13 residues. Germline CDR1 and CDR2: LGHDT and YNNKEL (reference sequence). Trimming cost V 3 bases and J 5 bases, with 8 bases left between them. The CDR3 sequence is CASSQSADNEQFF. In nucleotides, the CDR3 is TGTGCCAGCAGCCAGTCGGCGGACAATGAGCAGTTCTTC.

The chain is built from TRBV10-2 and TRBJ2-4; D might be TRBD2 (5 bases). TRBJ2-5 explains the end of the DNA better; the J call may be wrong. Germline CDR1 WSHSY, CDR2 SAAADI. The CDR3 covers 13 residues. CDR3 residues: CASSTASSETQYF. The CDR3 DNA follows: TGCGCCAGCAGTACTGCTAGCTCAGAGACCCAGTACTTC.

The chain combines TRBV6-1 with TRBJ2-2; D may match TRBD1 or TRBD2 (5 bases each). This CDR3 spans 18 amino acids. The germline gives CDR1 MNHNS, CDR2 SASEGT. V was trimmed by 0 bases and J by 0 bases, leaving 14 bases between them. The CDR3 loop is CASSEALIGGANTGELFF. The CDR3 DNA sequence: TGTGCCAGCAGTGAAGCGCTTATTGGGGGAGCGAACACCGGGGAGCTGTTTTTT.

The rearrangement joins TRBV6-1 to TRBJ2-5; either TRBD1 or TRBD2 may fit D (6 bases each). Germline V CDR1 and CDR2: MNHNS, SASEGT. There are 14 residues in the CDR3. DNA of the CDR3: TGTGCGGGGAGTGGGGGCGGGGACGCAGAGACCCAGTACTTC. This translates into CAGSGGGDAETQYF.

This clonotype was observed a few times. This chain uses TRBV4-1 with TRBJ2-1, with D possibly being TRBD2 (6 bases). The CDR3 covers 15 residues. V was cut by 0 bases and J by 3 bases, with 9 bases left in between. The germline CDR1 and CDR2 sequences are MGHRA and YSYEKL. The DNA for the CDR3 is TGCGCCAGCAGCCAAGAGGAGGGAGGCTACAATGAGCAGTTCTTC. Amino acids: CASSQEEGGYNEQFF.

This rearrangement joins TRBV6-1 to TRBJ2-1; 9 bases match TRBD2. From germline, CDR1 is MNHNS and CDR2 SASEGT. V was clipped by 3 bases and J by 3 bases; unmatched bases: 3. There are 15 residues in the CDR3. The CDR3 DNA reads as TGTGCCAGCAGTGAGGGTAGCGGGAGCTACAATGAGCAGTTCTTC. This translates into CASSEGSGSYNEQFF.

The chain carries TRBV9 and TRBJ2-1, with D uncertain. The germline CDR1 and CDR2 sequences are SGDLS and YYNGEE. The germline V and J ends were trimmed by 0 bases and 8 bases, with 18 bases remaining between them. CDR3 length: 16 amino acids. The CDR3 here is CASSVGGLIKNDEQFF. The CDR3 DNA reads as TGTGCCAGCAGCGTAGGAGGCCTAATAAAGAACGATGAGCAGTTCTTC.

J is TRBJ2-3 and V is TRBV5-1; weak D call: TRBD1 (6 bases). The CDR3 is 15 residues long. V gave up 0 bases and J gave up 2 bases, with 10 bases separating them. Per germline, CDR1 SGHRS and CDR2 YFSETQ. The CDR3 DNA is TGCGCCAGCAGCTTGGGGTCGGGACACACAGATACGCAGTATTTT. Amino acid sequence: CASSLGSGHTDTQYF.

The chain links TRBV6-1 to TRBJ2-1; 10 nucleotides align to TRBD2. The CDR3 has 15 residues. Germline V lookup: CDR1 MNHNS, CDR2 SASEGT. The V and J ends lost 6 bases and 3 bases, in that order; junction bases with no gene match: 5. The CDR3 is CASSRTSGDYNEQFF. CDR3 nucleotide sequence: TGTGCCAGCAGCCGGACTAGCGGAGACTACAATGAGCAGTTCTTC.

This clonotype was found a few times. The rearrangement joins TRBV11-3 to TRBJ2-1, with TRBD2 matching over 10 bases. Germline V gives CDR1 SGHNT, CDR2 YENEEA. V gave up 4 bases and J gave up 6 bases; unmatched junction bases: 6. The length of the CDR3 is 15 residues. The CDR3 sequence is CASSSLAGAGNEQFF. For the CDR3, the DNA is TGTGCCAGCAGCTCCCTAGCGGGAGCGGGCAATGAGCAGTTCTTC.

The genes are TRBV10-1 and TRBJ2-1; tentative D call: TRBD2 (7 bases). V dropped 6 bases and J dropped 9 bases, with 21 bases sitting between them. Looked up from germline, CDR1 is WNHNN and CDR2 is SYGVQD (reference sequence). This CDR3 has 15 residues. The CDR3 loop is CASSRVSREDSEQFF. The CDR3 nucleotides are TGCGCCAGCAGCCGGGTGAGTCGGGAGGACAGTGAGCAGTTCTTC.

This clonotype is medium-sized in the sample. V is TRBV6-5 and J is TRBJ2-2; D remains unclear. In germline, CDR1 is MNHEY, CDR2 SVGAGI. V gave up 5 bases and J gave up 7 bases, with 11 bases separating them. This CDR3 contains 13 residues. CDR3: CASSTTRIGELFF. In DNA form, the CDR3 reads TGTGCCAGCAGTACTACAAGGATCGGGGAGCTGTTTTTT.